A single sample is the source of the 26 T cell receptor beta chains below, sequenced in a study of early T cells in non-severe SARS-CoV-2 infection. TCRdb re-called the 5' RACE reads through MiXCR, storing one row per CDR3 protein. The sample records tens of thousands of distinct CDR3 sequences, more than 3.5% being singletons. Sample: whole blood. All receptors derive from an adult who was a healthcare worker with PCR-confirmed SARS-CoV-2 infection or an uninfected control (not recorded which).

Ten or more counts support this clonotype. This chain connects TRBV29-1 to TRBJ2-5; weak D call: TRBD1 (6 bases). V lost 5 bases and J 5 bases, leaving 18 bases between the germline ends. The CDR3 consists of 14 residues. Germline V CDR1 and CDR2: SQVTM, ANQGSEA. The CDR3 region has the DNA TGCAGCGTTACCCCGGGACGTAGGGGGGAGACCCAGTACTTC. Protein: CSVTPGRRGETQYF.

There are many counts of this clonotype. The chain recombines TRBV9 with TRBJ2-1, with D possibly being TRBD2 (7 bases). This CDR3 region has 15 residues. From germline, CDR1 is SGDLS and CDR2 YYNGEE. Between the trimmed V and J ends, which lost 0 bases and 6 bases, there was a span of 13 bases. The CDR3 here is CASSVGQGRGNEQFF. As DNA, the CDR3 is TGTGCCAGCAGCGTAGGTCAGGGGAGGGGCAATGAGCAGTTCTTC.

The chain carries TRBV7-6 and TRBJ2-2; the match to TRBD1 covers 10 bases. This CDR3 contains 18 residues. V was clipped by 1 base and J by 4 bases; unmatched bases: 9. In germline, CDR1 is SGHVS, CDR2 FNYEAQ. Here the CDR3 reads CASSLGWTGTGVTGELFF. CDR3 DNA sequence: TGTGCCAGCAGCTTAGGCTGGACCGGGACAGGGGTCACCGGGGAGCTGTTTTTT. The variable domain in full, completed from reference TRBV7-6 and TRBJ2-2, reads GAGVSQSPRYKVTKRGQDVALRCDPISGHVSLYWYRQALGQGPEFLTYFNYEAQQDKSGLPNDRFSAERPEGSISTLTIQRTEQRDSAMYRCASSLGWTGTGVTGELFFGEGSRLTVL.

This clonotype was counted at least ten times. The V and J genes are TRBV5-1 and TRBJ1-5; weak D call: TRBD1 (6 bases). Per germline, CDR1 SGHRS and CDR2 YFSETQ. The CDR3 runs to 13 residues. Deletions cut 4 bases from V and 11 bases from J, with 16 bases between. The DNA for the CDR3 is TGCGCCAGCAGCGAGTCGCCAGGGGTGGCCCAGCATTTT. The encoded protein is CASSESPGVAQHF.

This clonotype is medium-sized (0.01 to 0.1%) in the sample. The J gene is TRBJ2-7, the V gene TRBV28, with D possibly matching TRBD2 (7 bases). From germline, CDR1 is MDHEN and CDR2 SYDVKM. CDR3 length equals 16 residues. With 3 bases removed from V and 2 bases from J, the gap between germline ends came to 17 bases. The CDR3 nucleotides read TGTGCCAGCAGTTTGGTTGGGGGGGCCGTGGCCTACGAGCAGTACTTC. As protein: CASSLVGGAVAYEQYF.

This clonotype was counted ten times or more. This chain links TRBV19 with TRBJ2-2; TRBD1 matches 8 bases. With 5 bases clipped from V and 4 bases from J, the junction kept 3 bases outside the gene matches. The CDR3 extends over 14 amino acids. Germline V lookup: CDR1 LNHDA, CDR2 SQIVND (reference sequence). In DNA, the CDR3 is TGTGCCAGTAGTTACAGGGGGGCCACCGGGGAGCTGTTTTTT. Its translation is CASSYRGATGELFF.

By share, this clonotype ranks as medium-sized (0.01 to 0.1%). The rearrangement uses TRBV28 and TRBJ1-4; 10 bases are a match to TRBD1. Germline V gene sequence: CDR1 MDHEN, CDR2 SYDVKM. The CDR3 totals 15 residues. Trimming at V came to 5 bases and at J to 8 bases, leaving 8 bases not matched to a gene. CDR3 residues: CASSPRRTGGEKLFF. The CDR3 coding sequence is TGTGCCAGCAGTCCCCGCCGGACAGGGGGAGAAAAACTGTTTTTT.

There are a few counts of this clonotype. The chain recombines TRBV7-2 with TRBJ2-3; 7 positions agree with TRBD1. Per germline, CDR1 SGHTA and CDR2 FQGNSA. The V and J ends lost 5 bases and 4 bases, in that order; junction bases with no gene match: 9. This CDR3 has 15 amino acids. This CDR3 reads CASSPGTVFSDTQYF. CDR3 nucleotide sequence: TGTGCCAGCAGCCCAGGGACAGTATTCTCAGATACGCAGTATTTT.

The gene calls are TRBV29-1 and TRBJ2-7; TRBD1 aligns across 10 bases. Germline loops: CDR1 SQVTM, CDR2 ANQGSEA. V trimming: 7 bases; J trimming: 5 bases; junction bases outside the gene matches: 8. The CDR3 is 13 residues long. In DNA, the CDR3 is TGCAGCGCCCCGGGACAGGGGAACCACGAGCAGTACTTC. The encoded protein is CSAPGQGNHEQYF.

In this sample, this clonotype turned up many times. This rearrangement joins TRBV5-1 to TRBJ2-1; TRBD2 matches at 7 bases. This CDR3 region has 14 residues. Trimming cost V 0 bases and J 8 bases; bases outside gene matches: 5. CDR1 and CDR2 from the germline V gene are SGHRS and YFSETQ. CDR3 nucleotides: TGCGCCAGCAGCTTGGATTTGGCGGGGGATGAGCAGTTCTTC. Residues: CASSLDLAGDEQFF.

The sample holds many counts of this clonotype. The V gene is TRBV3-1, the J gene TRBJ2-7; D gene uncertain. The CDR3 is made up of 19 amino acids. Trimming cost V 4 bases and J 2 bases, with 27 bases left between them. Per germline, CDR1 LGHDT and CDR2 YNNKEL (reference sequence). Here the CDR3 DNA reads TGTGCCAGCAGCCCCCGTACGAATTCCTGGGCCGACAAAGCCTACGAGCAGTACTTC. As protein: CASSPRTNSWADKAYEQYF.

There are many counts of this clonotype. V gene TRBV7-9 combines with J gene TRBJ2-3, with D uncertain. The V end lost 0 bases, the J end lost 0 bases, and 4 bases lay between the germline ends. Germline lookup yields CDR1 SEHNR and CDR2 FQNEAQ (reference sequence). This CDR3 region has 14 residues. The CDR3: CASSLASSTDTQYF. In DNA, the CDR3 is TGTGCCAGCAGCTTAGCAAGTAGCACAGATACGCAGTATTTT.

This clonotype was counted ten times or more. This sequence joins TRBV29-1 and TRBJ2-7; D is undetermined. The CDR3 extends over 13 amino acids. Germline V CDR1 and CDR2: SQVTM, ANQGSEA. Deletions cut 5 bases from V and 1 base from J, with 12 bases between. CDR3 sequence (DNA): TGCAGCGTTCGCCCGGACCATTCCTACGAGCAGTACTTC. Translating gives CSVRPDHSYEQYF.

The V gene is TRBV29-1, the J gene TRBJ2-3; D is possibly TRBD2 (5 bases). The CDR3 extends over 14 amino acids. Trimming removed 3 bases from V and 1 base from J, with 11 bases in between. Germline assignment: CDR1 SQVTM and CDR2 ANQGSEA. In DNA form, the CDR3 reads TGCAGCGTTGATAGGACTCACGGCACAGATACGCAGTATTTT. Its translation is CSVDRTHGTDTQYF.

This clonotype was seen repeatedly, ten times or more. This rearrangement joins TRBV18 to TRBJ1-2, with TRBD1 identical over 11 bases. The CDR3 consists of 14 residues. Germline lookup yields CDR1 KGHSH and CDR2 LQKENI. V lost 3 bases and J lost 6; bases outside the gene matches: 3. The CDR3 nucleotides read TGTGCCAGCTCACCCCGGACAGGGGGCGATGGCTACACCTTC. This sequence encodes CASSPRTGGDGYTF.

The sample holds many counts of this clonotype. The V and J genes are TRBV7-2 and TRBJ1-1, with a possible D match to TRBD1 (6 bases). Trimming stripped 5 bases from V and 6 bases from J, with 16 bases between. Per germline, CDR1 SGHTA and CDR2 FQGNSA. CDR3 length: 14 amino acids. CDR3 sequence reads: CASSPQGGGPEAFF. The CDR3 DNA sequence: TGTGCCAGCAGCCCCCAGGGCGGGGGCCCTGAAGCTTTCTTT.

There are many counts of this clonotype. The chain employs TRBV20-1 and TRBJ1-2, with TRBD1 matching 8 bases. With 6 bases clipped from V and 6 bases from J, the junction kept 6 bases outside the gene matches. Germline CDR1 is DFQATT and CDR2 is SNEGSKA (reference sequence). This CDR3 is 12 amino acids long. CDR3 DNA sequence: TGCAGTGCCTACAGGGGGGGTCATGGCTACACCTTC. Translating it yields CSAYRGGHGYTF.

This clonotype was counted ten times or more. V is TRBV20-1 and J is TRBJ1-5, with a weak D call TRBD1 (6 bases). The germline V gene encodes CDR1 DFQATT and CDR2 SNEGSKA (reference sequence). V was shortened by 6 bases and J by 0 bases, with 15 bases between the two germline ends. This CDR3 has 15 amino acids. The CDR3 DNA follows: TGCAGTGCCACCCGGGACACATATAGCAATCAGCCCCAGCATTTT. Translated: CSATRDTYSNQPQHF.

This clonotype has a count of ten or more. The rearrangement uses TRBV7-9 and TRBJ2-5; D unclear. V dropped 9 bases and J dropped 2 bases, with 1 base sitting between them. This CDR3 is built from 9 residues. Germline values: CDR1 SEHNR, CDR2 FQNEAQ (reference sequence). The CDR3 is CASQETQYF. CDR3 nucleotide sequence: TGTGCCAGTCAAGAGACCCAGTACTTC. The whole variable domain, filled in from reference TRBV7-9 and TRBJ2-5, reads DTGVSQNPRHKITKRGQNVTFRCDPISEHNRLYWYRQTLGQGPEFLTYFQNEAQLEKSRLLSDRFSAERPKGSFSTLEIQRTEQGDSAMYLCASQETQYFGPGTRLLVL.

By sample fraction, this clonotype is medium-sized (0.01 to 0.1%). This rearrangement joins TRBV20-1 to TRBJ2-1, with 8 bases lining up with TRBD2. The length of the CDR3 is 16 residues. The J segment lost 2 bases and the V segment lost 1 base, leaving 7 bases of the junction unmatched. CDR1 and CDR2 (germline): DFQATT, SNEGSKA (reference sequence). The CDR3 region has the DNA TGCAGTGCTAGAGCCACAGAAGCGGGGGCCTACAATGAGCAGTTCTTC. Its translation: CSARATEAGAYNEQFF.

In this sample, this clonotype is medium-sized. This sequence joins TRBV12-3 or TRBV12-4 and TRBJ2-2; the D gene is possibly TRBD1 (5 bases). The CDR3 runs to 14 residues. Trimming took 6 bases from V and 1 from J, leaving 9 bases between them. The CDR3 loop is CASRLTVNTGELFF. The DNA for the CDR3 is TGTGCCAGCAGATTGACAGTGAACACCGGGGAGCTGTTTTTT.

This clonotype has ten or more counts. The V gene is TRBV7-6, the J gene TRBJ2-1; no reliable D call. This CDR3 has 17 amino acids. Germline assignment: CDR1 SGHVS and CDR2 FNYEAQ. The V and J ends lost 2 bases and 6 bases respectively, with 20 bases between them. The CDR3 loop reads CASSLFLGVGQRNEQFF. In DNA form, the CDR3 reads TGTGCCAGCAGCTTATTTTTGGGCGTTGGGCAGCGCAATGAGCAGTTCTTC.

This clonotype was counted many times. The J gene is TRBJ1-5, the V gene TRBV7-2; D call uncertain. The ends were cut back, 4 bases at V and 4 bases at J, with 8 bases in the middle. This CDR3 region has 13 residues. Germline values: CDR1 SGHTA, CDR2 FQGNSA. CDR3 region: CASSSSLNQPQHF. The CDR3 DNA reads TGTGCCAGCAGCTCCTCCCTTAATCAGCCCCAGCATTTT.

This clonotype was detected many times. V and J are TRBV20-1 and TRBJ1-1; D is unresolved. V was pared by 6 bases and J by 3 bases, with 14 bases between. Germline assignment: CDR1 DFQATT and CDR2 SNEGSKA (reference sequence). This CDR3 contains 13 residues. The CDR3 spells CSASRPIYTEAFF. For the CDR3, the DNA is TGCAGTGCCAGTAGACCGATCTACACTGAAGCTTTCTTT.

This clonotype was observed many times. This chain uses TRBV12-3 or TRBV12-4 with TRBJ1-5, with D perhaps TRBD1 (5 bases). This CDR3 has 14 residues. Trimming cost V 3 bases and J 0 bases, with 6 bases left between them. CDR3: CASSLDISNQPQHF. The CDR3 DNA is TGTGCCAGCAGTTTGGACATTAGCAATCAGCCCCAGCATTTT.

This clonotype was observed at least ten times. The V and J genes are TRBV4-3 and TRBJ2-7; TRBD1 matches 11 bases. The V and J ends lost 2 bases and 2 bases, in that order; junction bases with no gene match: 14. The CDR3 loop spans 19 amino acids. Germline CDR1 is LGHNA and CDR2 is YSLEER. CDR3 region: CASSQKAGVDRGLPYEQYF. As DNA, the CDR3 is TGCGCCAGCAGCCAAAAAGCGGGTGTGGACAGGGGGCTCCCCTACGAGCAGTACTTC.